Each of the 12 T cell receptor beta chains below was sequenced from the same sample in a study of blood T cell repertoires in COVID-19. Measured with immunoSEQ multiplex PCR; TCRdb has only the in-frame clones, and not every one. The sample holds 390,000 or so clones, roughly 89% seen once. The sequenced material came from peripheral blood. These receptors were obtained from a man in his late teens or twenties with active or convalescent COVID-19.

The genes are TRBV18 and TRBJ2-7; 8 bases fit TRBD2. Looked up from germline, CDR1 is KGHSH and CDR2 is LQKENI. The CDR3 is 16 residues long. The ends lost 1 base at V and 0 bases at J; junction bases unmatched: 5. CDR3 in amino acids: CASSPRGSGISYEQYF. DNA of the CDR3: TGTGCCAGCTCACCACGTGGTAGCGGGATCTCCTACGAGCAGTACTTC.

The rearrangement joins TRBV2 to TRBJ1-3, with 8 bases fitting TRBD1. CDR1 is SNHLY, CDR2 FYNNEI, per germline. The CDR3 has 15 residues. The junction had 3 bases not matched to a gene; V was cut back by 5 bases and J by 0 bases. The CDR3 DNA sequence: TGTGCCAGCAGTCCGACAGGGGACTCTGGAAACACCATATATTTT. Translated: CASSPTGDSGNTIYF. Full variable domain (missing parts from reference TRBV2 and TRBJ1-3): EPEVTQTPSHQVTQMGQEVILRCVPISNHLYFYWYRQILGQKVEFLVSFYNNEISEKSEIFDDQFSVERPDGSNFTLKIRSTKLEDSAMYFCASSPTGDSGNTIYFGEGSWLTVV.

This sequence joins TRBV28 and TRBJ2-5; 16 nucleotides line up with TRBD2. The CDR3 extends over 20 amino acids. The V gene's germline CDR1 is MDHEN and CDR2 SYDVKM. V lost 7 bases to trimming and J lost 5 bases; unmatched junction nucleotides: 19. CDR3 sequence reads: CASNPRGVGLAGGLVETQYF. CDR3 nucleotide sequence: TGTGCCAGCAACCCCCGGGGAGTGGGACTAGCGGGGGGGCTTGTGGAGACCCAGTACTTC.

The V gene is TRBV7-2, the J gene TRBJ1-1; D not resolved. Per the germline V gene, CDR1 is SGHTA and CDR2 is FQGNSA. The CDR3 is 15 residues long. Trimming removed 4 bases at V and 0 bases at J, with 12 bases between. CDR3 amino acids: CASSSRTGMNTEAFF. Written as DNA, the CDR3 is TGTGCCAGCAGCTCGAGGACGGGGATGAACACTGAAGCTTTCTTT. Filled out from reference TRBV7-2 and TRBJ1-1, the complete variable domain reads GAGVSQSPSNKVTEKGKDVELRCDPISGHTALYWYRQSLGQGLEFLIYFQGNSAPDKSGLPSDRFSAERTGGSVSTLTIQRTQQEDSAVYLCASSSRTGMNTEAFFGQGTRLTVV.

This clone occurred once. The chain employs TRBV5-6 and TRBJ2-1; D is perhaps TRBD2 (5 bases). V shed 6 bases and J shed 12 bases, with 16 bases lying between them. This CDR3 has 12 amino acids. Germline values: CDR1 SGHDT, CDR2 YYEEEE. The DNA for the CDR3 is TGTGCCAGCACGGGAAGGAAGTCTGGGCAGTTCTTC. Its translation: CASTGRKSGQFF.

The V gene is TRBV7-2, the J gene TRBJ2-3; TRBD2 might be the D (5 bases). Between the trimmed V and J ends, which lost 2 bases and 2 bases, there was a span of 8 bases. There are 14 residues in the CDR3. Per the germline V gene, CDR1 is SGHTA and CDR2 is FQGNSA. CDR3 nucleotide sequence: TGTGCCAGCAGCTTATTGAGGGACACAGATACGCAGTATTTT. Its translation is CASSLLRDTDTQYF.

The rearrangement joins TRBV18 to TRBJ1-1, with D perhaps TRBD1 (6 bases). Trimming stripped 4 bases from V and 7 bases from J, with 13 bases between. The CDR3 contains 13 residues. The germline V gene encodes CDR1 KGHSH and CDR2 LQKENI. DNA for the CDR3: TGTGCCAGCTCACTCCACAGGGAGGGTGAAGCTTTCTTT. This codes for CASSLHREGEAFF.

V gene TRBV9 combines with J gene TRBJ2-2; 8 nucleotides line up with TRBD2. This CDR3 region has 14 residues. The trim removed 4 bases at V and 6 bases at J, leaving 5 bases unmatched. Germline lookup yields CDR1 SGDLS and CDR2 YYNGEE. CDR3 residues: CASSPRTSPGELFF. The CDR3 DNA sequence: TGTGCCAGCAGCCCTCGGACTAGCCCCGGGGAGCTGTTTTTT. The variable domain in full, completed from reference TRBV9 and TRBJ2-2, reads DSGVTQTPKHLITATGQRVTLRCSPRSGDLSVYWYQQSLDQGLQFLIQYYNGEERAKGNILERFSAQQFPDLHSELNLSSLELGDSALYFCASSPRTSPGELFFGEGSRLTVL.

This CDR3 is CASGLAGTYEQYF. The CDR3 region has the DNA TGTGCCAGCGGGCTAGCGGGGACCTACGAGCAGTACTTC. The genes are TRBV6-5 and TRBJ2-7; 9 nucleotides match TRBD2. CDR1 and CDR2 (germline): MNHEY, SVGAGI. This CDR3 is built from 13 residues. J lost 2 bases, V lost 8 bases, and 4 bases had no gene match.

The J gene is TRBJ1-5, the V gene TRBV6-6; D remains unclear. This CDR3 spans 13 amino acids. Trimming shortened V by 2 bases and J by 7 bases, and 9 bases separated the two germline ends. Germline V gene sequence: CDR1 MNHNY, CDR2 SVGAGI (reference sequence). For the CDR3, the DNA is TGTGCCAGCAGTTACAGCCAGGCGCAGCCCCAGCATTTT. Protein sequence: CASSYSQAQPQHF.

This clone showed up just a few times. The chain recombines TRBV6-5 with TRBJ1-5; tentatively, D is TRBD1 (6 bases). CDR1 and CDR2 (germline): MNHEY, SVGAGI. V was pared by 6 bases and J by 0 bases, with 9 bases between. This CDR3 comprises 14 residues. The CDR3 here is CASSLGHSNQPQHF. CDR3 sequence (DNA): TGTGCCAGCAGCCTGGGACATAGCAATCAGCCCCAGCATTTT.

The chain recombines TRBV6-2 or TRBV6-3 with TRBJ1-2; D not resolved. The germline V gene has CDR1 MNHEY and CDR2 SVGEGT. There are 12 residues in the CDR3. The germline V and J ends were trimmed by 5 bases and 2 bases, with 6 bases remaining between them. CDR3 sequence: CASSQKNYGYTF. The CDR3 DNA follows: TGTGCCAGCAGTCAGAAAAACTATGGCTACACCTTC.